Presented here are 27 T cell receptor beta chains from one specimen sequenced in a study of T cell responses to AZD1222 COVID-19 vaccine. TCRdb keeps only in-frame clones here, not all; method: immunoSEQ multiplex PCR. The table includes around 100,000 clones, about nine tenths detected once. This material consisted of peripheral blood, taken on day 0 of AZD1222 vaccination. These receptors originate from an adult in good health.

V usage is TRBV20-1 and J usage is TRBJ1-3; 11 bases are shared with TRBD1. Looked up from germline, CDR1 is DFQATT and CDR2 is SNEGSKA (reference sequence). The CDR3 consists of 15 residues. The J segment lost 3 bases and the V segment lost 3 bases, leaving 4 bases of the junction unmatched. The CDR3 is CSASRTGGFGNTIYF. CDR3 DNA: TGCAGTGCTAGTAGGACAGGGGGCTTTGGAAACACCATATATTTT.

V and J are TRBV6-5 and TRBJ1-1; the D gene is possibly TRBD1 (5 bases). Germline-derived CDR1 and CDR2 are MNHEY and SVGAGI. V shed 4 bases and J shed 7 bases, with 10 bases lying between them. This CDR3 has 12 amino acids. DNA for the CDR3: TGTGCCAGCAGTTTAACGACAGATGAAGCTTTCTTT. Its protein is CASSLTTDEAFF.

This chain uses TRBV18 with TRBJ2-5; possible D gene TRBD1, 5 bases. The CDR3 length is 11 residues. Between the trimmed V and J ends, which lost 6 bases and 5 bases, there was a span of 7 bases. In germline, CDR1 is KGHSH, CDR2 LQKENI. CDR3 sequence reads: CASSSGETQYF. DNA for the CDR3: TGTGCCAGCTCCTCAGGGGAGACCCAGTACTTC.

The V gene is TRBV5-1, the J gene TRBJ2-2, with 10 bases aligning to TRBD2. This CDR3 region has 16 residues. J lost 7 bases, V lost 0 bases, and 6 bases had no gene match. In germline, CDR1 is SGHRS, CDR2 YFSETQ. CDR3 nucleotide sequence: TGCGCCAGCAGCTTGGCTCCTAGCGGGAGTCACGGGGAGCTGTTTTTT. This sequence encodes CASSLAPSGSHGELFF.

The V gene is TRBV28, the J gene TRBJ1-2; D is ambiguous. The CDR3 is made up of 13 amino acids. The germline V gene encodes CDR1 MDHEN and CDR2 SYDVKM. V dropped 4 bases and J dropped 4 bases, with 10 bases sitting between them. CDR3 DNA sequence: TGTGCCAGCAGTTCGGACGACCGCTATGGCTACACCTTC. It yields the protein CASSSDDRYGYTF.

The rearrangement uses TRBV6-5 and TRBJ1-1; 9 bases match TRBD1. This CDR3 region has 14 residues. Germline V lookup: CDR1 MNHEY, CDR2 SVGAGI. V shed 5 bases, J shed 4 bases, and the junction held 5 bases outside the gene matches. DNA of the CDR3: TGTGCCAGCAGTCGGGACAGGGAAAGCACTGAAGCTTTCTTT. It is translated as CASSRDRESTEAFF.

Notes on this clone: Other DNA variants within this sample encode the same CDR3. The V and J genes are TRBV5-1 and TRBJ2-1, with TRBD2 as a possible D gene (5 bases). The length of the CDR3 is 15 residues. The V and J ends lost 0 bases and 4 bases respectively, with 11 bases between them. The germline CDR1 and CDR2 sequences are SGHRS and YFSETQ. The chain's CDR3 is CASSLGTGRYNEQFF. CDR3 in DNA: TGCGCCAGCAGCTTGGGTACGGGAAGGTACAATGAGCAGTTCTTC.

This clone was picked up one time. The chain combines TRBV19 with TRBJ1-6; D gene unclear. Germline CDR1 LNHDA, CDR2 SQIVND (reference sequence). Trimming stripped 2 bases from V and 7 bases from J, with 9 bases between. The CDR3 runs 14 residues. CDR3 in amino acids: CASSIKGDNSPLHF. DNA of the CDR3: TGTGCCAGTAGTATAAAGGGTGACAATTCACCCCTCCACTTT.

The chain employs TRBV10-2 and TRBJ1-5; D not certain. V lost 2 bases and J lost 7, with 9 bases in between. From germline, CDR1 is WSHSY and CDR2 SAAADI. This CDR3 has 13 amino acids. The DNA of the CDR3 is TGCGCCAGCAGTGAGCTCTTGACCCAGCCCCAGCATTTT. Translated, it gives CASSELLTQPQHF.

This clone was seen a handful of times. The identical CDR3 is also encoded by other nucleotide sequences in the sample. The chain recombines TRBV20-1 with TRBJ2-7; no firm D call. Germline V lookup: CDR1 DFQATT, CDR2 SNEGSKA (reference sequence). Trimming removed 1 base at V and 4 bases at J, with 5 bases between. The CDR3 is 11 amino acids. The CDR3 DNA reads TGCAGTGCTAGAGGGGGTTACGAGCAGTACTTC. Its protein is CSARGGYEQYF.

The CDR3 here is CASSYAIAVGTSGRGEQYF. CDR3 DNA sequence: TGTGCCAGCAGTTACGCTATCGCCGTGGGGACTAGCGGGAGGGGCGAGCAGTACTTC. The gene calls are TRBV3-1 (or the pseudogene TRBV3-2) and TRBJ2-7; 16 bases are a match to TRBD2. The junction had 17 bases not matched to a gene; V was cut back by 6 bases and J by 6 bases. CDR1 is LGHDT, CDR2 YNNKEL, per germline (reference sequence). CDR3 length equals 19 residues.

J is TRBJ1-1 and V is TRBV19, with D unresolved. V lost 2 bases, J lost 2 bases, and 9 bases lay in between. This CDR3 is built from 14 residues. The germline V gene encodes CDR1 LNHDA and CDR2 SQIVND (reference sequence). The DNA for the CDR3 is TGTGCCAGTAGTATAACGGGAACTAACACTGAAGCTTTCTTT. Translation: CASSITGTNTEAFF.

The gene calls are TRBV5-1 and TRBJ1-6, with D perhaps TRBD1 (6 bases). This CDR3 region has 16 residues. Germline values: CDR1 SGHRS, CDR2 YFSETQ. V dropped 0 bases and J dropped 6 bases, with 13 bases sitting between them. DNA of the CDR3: TGCGCCAGCAGCTTGGGATCTGGACAGACTAATTCACCCCTCCACTTT. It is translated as CASSLGSGQTNSPLHF.

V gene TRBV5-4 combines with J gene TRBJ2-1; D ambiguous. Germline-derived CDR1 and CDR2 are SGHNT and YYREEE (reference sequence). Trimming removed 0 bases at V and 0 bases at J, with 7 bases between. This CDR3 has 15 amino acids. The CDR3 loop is CASSLEAPSYNEQFF. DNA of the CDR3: TGTGCCAGCAGCTTGGAAGCGCCCTCCTACAATGAGCAGTTCTTC. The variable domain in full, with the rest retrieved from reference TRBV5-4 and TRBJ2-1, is ETGVTQSPTHLIKTRGQQVTLRCSSQSGHNTVSWYQQALGQGPQFIFQYYREEENGRGNFPPRFSGLQFPNYSSELNVNALELDDSALYLCASSLEAPSYNEQFFGPGTRLTVL.

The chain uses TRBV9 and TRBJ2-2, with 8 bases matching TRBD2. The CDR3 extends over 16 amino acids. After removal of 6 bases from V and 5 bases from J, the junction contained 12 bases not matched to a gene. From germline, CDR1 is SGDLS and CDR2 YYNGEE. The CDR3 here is CASTPTAGVSTGELFF. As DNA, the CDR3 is TGTGCCAGCACCCCTACAGCGGGAGTTTCAACCGGGGAGCTGTTTTTT.

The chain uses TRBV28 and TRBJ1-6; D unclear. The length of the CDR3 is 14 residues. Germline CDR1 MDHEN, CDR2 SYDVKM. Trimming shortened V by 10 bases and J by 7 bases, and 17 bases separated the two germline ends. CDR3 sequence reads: CATKREAGNSPLHF. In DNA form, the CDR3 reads TGTGCCACCAAGCGGGAGGCGGGGAATTCACCCCTCCACTTT.

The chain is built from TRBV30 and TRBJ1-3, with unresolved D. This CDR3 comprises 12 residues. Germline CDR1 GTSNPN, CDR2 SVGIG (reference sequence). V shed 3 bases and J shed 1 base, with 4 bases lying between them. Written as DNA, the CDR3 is TGTGCCTGGAGGCGGTCTGGAAACACCATATATTTT. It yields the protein CAWRRSGNTIYF.

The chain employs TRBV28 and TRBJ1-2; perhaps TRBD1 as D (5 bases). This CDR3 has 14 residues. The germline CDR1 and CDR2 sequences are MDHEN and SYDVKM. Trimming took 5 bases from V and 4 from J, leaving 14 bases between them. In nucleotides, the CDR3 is TGTGCCAGCAGTACTCAGGGTTGGAGCTATGGCTACACCTTC. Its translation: CASSTQGWSYGYTF.

The CDR3: CASSQGRWWGTEAFF. CDR3 in DNA: TGCGCCAGCAGCCAAGGGCGGTGGTGGGGCACTGAAGCTTTCTTT. The chain combines TRBV4-1 with TRBJ1-1; no clear D gene. Trimming took off 1 base at V and 4 bases at J, with 13 bases between the two ends. The CDR3 length is 15 residues. The germline CDR1 and CDR2 sequences are MGHRA and YSYEKL.

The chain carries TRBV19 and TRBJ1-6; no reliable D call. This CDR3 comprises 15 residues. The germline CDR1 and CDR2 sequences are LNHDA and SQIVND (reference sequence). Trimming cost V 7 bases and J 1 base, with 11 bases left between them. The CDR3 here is CASKHRESYNSPLHF. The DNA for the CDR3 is TGTGCCAGTAAGCATCGGGAGTCCTATAATTCACCCCTCCACTTT.

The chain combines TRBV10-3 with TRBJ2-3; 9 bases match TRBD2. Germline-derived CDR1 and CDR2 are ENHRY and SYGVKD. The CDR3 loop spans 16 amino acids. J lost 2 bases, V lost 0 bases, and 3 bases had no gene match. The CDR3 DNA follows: TGTGCCATCAGTGAGTCGACTAGCGGTAACACAGATACGCAGTATTTT. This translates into CAISESTSGNTDTQYF.

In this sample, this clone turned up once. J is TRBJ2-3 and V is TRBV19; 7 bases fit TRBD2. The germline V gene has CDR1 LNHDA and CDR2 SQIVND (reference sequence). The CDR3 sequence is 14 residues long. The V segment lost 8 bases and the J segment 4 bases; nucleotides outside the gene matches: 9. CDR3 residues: CASSFGGRADTQYF. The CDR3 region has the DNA TGTGCCAGTTCCTTTGGAGGGAGGGCAGATACGCAGTATTTT. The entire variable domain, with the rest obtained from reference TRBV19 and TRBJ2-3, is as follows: DGGITQSPKYLFRKEGQNVTLSCEQNLNHDAMYWYRQDPGQGLRLIYYSQIVNDFQKGDIAEGYSVSREKKESFPLTVTSAQKNPTAFYLCASSFGGRADTQYFGPGTRLTVL.

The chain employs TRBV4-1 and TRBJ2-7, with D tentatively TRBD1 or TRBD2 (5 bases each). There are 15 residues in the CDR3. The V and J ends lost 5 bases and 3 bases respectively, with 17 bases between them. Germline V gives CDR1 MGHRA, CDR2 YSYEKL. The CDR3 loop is CASSWKLGEIYEQYF. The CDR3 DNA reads TGCGCCAGCAGCTGGAAGCTAGGGGAGATCTACGAGCAGTACTTC.

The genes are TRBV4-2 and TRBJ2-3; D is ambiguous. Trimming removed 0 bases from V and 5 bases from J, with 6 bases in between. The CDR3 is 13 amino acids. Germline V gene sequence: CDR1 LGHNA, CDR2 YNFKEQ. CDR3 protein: CASSQDLGDTQYF. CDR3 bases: TGTGCCAGCAGCCAAGATCTGGGAGATACGCAGTATTTT.

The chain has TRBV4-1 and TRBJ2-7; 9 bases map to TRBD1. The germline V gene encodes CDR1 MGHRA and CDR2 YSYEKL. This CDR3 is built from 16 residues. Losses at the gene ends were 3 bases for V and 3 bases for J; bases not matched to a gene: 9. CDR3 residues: CASSQPGQGGNYEQYF. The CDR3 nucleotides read TGCGCCAGCAGCCAGCCGGGACAGGGAGGGAACTACGAGCAGTACTTC.

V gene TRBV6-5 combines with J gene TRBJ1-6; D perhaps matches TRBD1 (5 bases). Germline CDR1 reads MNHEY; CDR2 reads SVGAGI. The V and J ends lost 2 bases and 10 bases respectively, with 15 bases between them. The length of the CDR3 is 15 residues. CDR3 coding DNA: TGTGCCAGCAGTTACGACGGTCAGGGTGGATCACCCCTCCACTTT. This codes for CASSYDGQGGSPLHF.

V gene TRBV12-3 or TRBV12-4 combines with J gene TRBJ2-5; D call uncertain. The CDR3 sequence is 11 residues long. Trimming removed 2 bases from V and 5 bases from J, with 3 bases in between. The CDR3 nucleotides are TGTGCCAGCAGTTTACGCGAGACCCAGTACTTC. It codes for CASSLRETQYF.